The entry that follows covers one T cell receptor beta chain sequence. The antigen is unknown. Between the trimmed V and J ends, which lost 6 bases and 5 bases, there was a span of 11 bases. This CDR3 is built from 13 residues. Germline V gives CDR1 SGHTA, CDR2 FQGNSA. The data were obtained in a study of T cell responses to AZD1222 COVID-19 vaccine. The study's findings and limits: White British donors predominated, females outnumbered males, and clonal diversity was possibly underestimated. The study found Spike-specific TCR breadth and depth rose after two AZD1222 doses.

Sequenced by immunoSEQ multiplex PCR; TCRdb stores in-frame clones only, minus some. The sample yields over 110,000 clones, about 93% seen once. The genes are TRBV7-2 and TRBJ2-1, with D tentatively TRBD1 (5 bases). The sample here was peripheral blood, taken on day 0 of AZD1222 vaccination. This sequence originates from an adult in good health. CDR3 bases: TGTGCCAGCAGGACCCAGGGCGACAATGAGCAGTTCTTC. Translating it yields CASRTQGDNEQFF.